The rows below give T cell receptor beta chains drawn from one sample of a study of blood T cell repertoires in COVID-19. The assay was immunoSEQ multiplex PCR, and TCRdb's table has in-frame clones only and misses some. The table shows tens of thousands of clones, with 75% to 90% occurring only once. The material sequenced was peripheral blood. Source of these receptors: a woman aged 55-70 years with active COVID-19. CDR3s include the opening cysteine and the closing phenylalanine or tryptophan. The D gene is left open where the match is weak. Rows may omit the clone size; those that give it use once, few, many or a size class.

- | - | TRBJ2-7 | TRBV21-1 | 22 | CASSSTGTGEFKTQQNYYEQYF | TGTGCCAGCAGCAGCACCGGGACAGGCGAATTCAAGACACAGCAAAACTACTACGAGCAGTACTTC
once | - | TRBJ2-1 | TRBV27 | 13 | CASSFYTGNEQFF | TGTGCCAGCAGTTTCTATACAGGGAATGAGCAGTTCTTC
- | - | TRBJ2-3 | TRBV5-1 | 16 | CASSRGPRGITDTQYF | TGCGCCAGCAGCCGGGGACCGAGGGGGATCACAGATACGCAGTATTTT
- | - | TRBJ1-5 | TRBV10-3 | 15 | CAISESRRSNQPQHF | TGTGCCATCAGTGAGTCGAGGAGAAGCAATCAGCCCCAGCATTTT
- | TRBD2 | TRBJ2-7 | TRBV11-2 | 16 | CASSSGLAGGAYEQYF | TGTGCCAGCAGCTCGGGACTAGCGGGGGGCGCCTACGAGCAGTACTTC
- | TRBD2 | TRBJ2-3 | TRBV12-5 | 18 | CASGLVRLAGGPTDTQYF | TGTGCTAGTGGTTTGGTACGGTTGGCGGGGGGGCCGACAGATACGCAGTATTTT
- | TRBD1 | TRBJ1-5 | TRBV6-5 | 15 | CASSTTGSGNQPQHF | TGTGCCAGCAGCACGACAGGGAGCGGCAATCAGCCCCAGCATTTT
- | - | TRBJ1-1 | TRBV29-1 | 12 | CSVARGNTEAFF | TGCAGCGTAGCCAGGGGGAACACTGAAGCTTTCTTT
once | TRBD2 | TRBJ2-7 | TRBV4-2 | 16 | CASSQDLAGLSYEQYF | TGTGCCAGCAGCCAAGATCTAGCGGGGCTATCCTACGAGCAGTACTTC
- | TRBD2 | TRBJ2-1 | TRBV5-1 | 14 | CASSLGGLANEQFF | TGCGCCAGCAGCTTGGGCGGACTAGCAAATGAGCAGTTCTTC
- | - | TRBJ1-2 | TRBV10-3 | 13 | CAISESIEYGYTF | TGTGCCATCAGTGAGTCGATCGAGTATGGCTACACCTTC
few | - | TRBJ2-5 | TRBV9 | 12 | CASSVEGETQYF | TGTGCCAGCAGCGTAGAGGGGGAGACCCAGTACTTC
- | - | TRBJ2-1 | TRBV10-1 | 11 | CASSELNEQFF | TGCGCCAGCAGCGAACTCAATGAGCAGTTCTTC
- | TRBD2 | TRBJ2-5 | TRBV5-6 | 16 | CASSSGLAGIDGTQYF | TGTGCCAGCAGCTCGGGACTAGCGGGGATCGACGGGACCCAGTACTTC
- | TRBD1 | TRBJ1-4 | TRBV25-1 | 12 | CASGQATEKLFF | TGTGCCTCCGGACAGGCCACCGAAAAACTGTTTTTT
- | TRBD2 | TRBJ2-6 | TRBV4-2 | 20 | CASSQEVPAGGKSGANVLTF | TGTGCCAGCAGCCAAGAAGTCCCAGCGGGGGGGAAATCTGGGGCCAACGTCCTGACTTTC
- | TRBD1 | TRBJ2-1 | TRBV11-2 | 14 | CASRPQGARNEQFF | TGTGCCAGCAGACCCCAGGGGGCGCGGAATGAGCAGTTCTTC
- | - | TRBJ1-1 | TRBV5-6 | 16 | CASSYRLVGYSDKAFF | TGTGCCAGCAGCTATCGATTGGTCGGCTATTCGGACAAGGCTTTCTTT
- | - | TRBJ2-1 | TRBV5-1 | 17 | CASSPSVVMQSYNEQFF | TGCGCCAGCAGCCCCTCGGTAGTTATGCAATCCTACAATGAGCAGTTCTTC
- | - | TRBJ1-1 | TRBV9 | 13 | CASSVRAGTEAFF | TGTGCCAGCAGCGTGAGGGCGGGCACTGAAGCTTTCTTT
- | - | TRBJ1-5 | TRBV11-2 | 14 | CASSLDQINQPQHF | TGTGCCAGCAGCTTAGACCAAATCAATCAGCCCCAGCATTTT
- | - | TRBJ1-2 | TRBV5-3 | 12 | CARSLGHYGYTF | TGTGCCAGAAGCCTCGGACATTATGGCTACACCTTC
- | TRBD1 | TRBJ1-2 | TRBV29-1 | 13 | CSVERDRGRGYTF | TGCAGCGTTGAAAGGGACAGGGGTCGTGGCTACACCTTC
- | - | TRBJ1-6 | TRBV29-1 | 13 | CSVKGGPNSPLHF | TGCAGCGTTAAAGGGGGGCCTAATTCACCCCTCCACTTT
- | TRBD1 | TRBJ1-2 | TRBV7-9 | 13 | CASSGDRGDGYTF | TGTGCCAGCAGCGGTGACAGGGGTGATGGCTACACCTTC
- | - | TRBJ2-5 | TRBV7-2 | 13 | CASSQRGGETQYF | TGTGCCAGCAGCCAAAGGGGGGGAGAGACCCAGTACTTC
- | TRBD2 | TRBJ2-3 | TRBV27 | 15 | CASSKSLAGTDTQYF | TGTGCCAGCAGTAAGTCCCTAGCGGGCACAGATACGCAGTATTTT
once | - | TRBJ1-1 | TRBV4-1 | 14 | CASSLGPANTEAFF | TGCGCCAGCAGCCTTGGGCCAGCGAACACTGAAGCTTTCTTT
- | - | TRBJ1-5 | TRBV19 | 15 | CASKGRANSNQPQHF | TGTGCCAGTAAGGGCAGGGCAAATAGCAATCAGCCCCAGCATTTT
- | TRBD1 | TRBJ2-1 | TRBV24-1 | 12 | CATSDSTGGQFF | TGTGCCACCAGTGATTCGACAGGGGGCCAGTTCTTC
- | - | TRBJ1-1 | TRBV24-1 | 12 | CATSDGDTEAFF | TGTGCCACCAGTGACGGGGACACTGAAGCTTTCTTT